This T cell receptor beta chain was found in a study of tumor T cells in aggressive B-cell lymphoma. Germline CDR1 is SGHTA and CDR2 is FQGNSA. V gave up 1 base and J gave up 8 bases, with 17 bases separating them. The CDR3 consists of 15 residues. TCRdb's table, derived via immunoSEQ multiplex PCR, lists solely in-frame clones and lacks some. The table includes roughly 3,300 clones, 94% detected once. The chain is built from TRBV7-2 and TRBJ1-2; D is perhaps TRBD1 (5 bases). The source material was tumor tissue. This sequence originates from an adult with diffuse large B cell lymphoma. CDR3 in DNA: TGTGCCAGCAGCTTAGTTTTGCCAGGAGGGGTGGGCTACACCTTC. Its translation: CASSLVLPGGVGYTF.